These 23 T cell receptor beta chains originate from one sample sequenced in a study of OX40 agonist ivuxolimab in advanced cancers. The table came from immunoSEQ multiplex PCR; TCRdb's copy has only in-frame clones and leaves some out. The data show roughly 40,000 clones, roughly nine tenths seen once. The sequencing used CD4+ or CD8+ T cells sorted from blood, collected in a trial of the OX40 agonist ivuxolimab. These receptors originate from an adult with an advanced solid tumor such as melanoma, head and neck, liver or kidney cancer.

Turning to this clone: Other DNA sequences in the same sample also yield this CDR3. V is TRBV27 and J is TRBJ2-7; D gene unclear. Germline CDR1 MNHEY, CDR2 SMNVEV (reference sequence). CDR3 size: 13 residues. The V and J ends lost 2 bases and 0 bases respectively, with 5 bases between them. CDR3 protein: CASSLTSSYEQYF. CDR3 in DNA: TGTGCCAGCAGTTTAACCAGCTCCTACGAGCAGTACTTC.

J is TRBJ2-3 and V is TRBV2, with 12 bases lining up with TRBD2. There are 17 residues in the CDR3. Germline lookup yields CDR1 SNHLY and CDR2 FYNNEI. Trimming at V came to 4 bases and at J to 0 bases, leaving 5 bases not matched to a gene. The CDR3 DNA reads as TGTGCCAGCAGTGGACTAGCGGGGGCCTCTAGCACAGATACGCAGTATTTT. Protein sequence: CASSGLAGASSTDTQYF.

The chain links TRBV29-1 to TRBJ2-1, with D unresolved. Germline V lookup: CDR1 SQVTM, CDR2 ANQGSEA. CDR3 length: 13 amino acids. Trimming removed 7 bases from V and 6 bases from J, with 16 bases in between. CDR3 sequence reads: CSANRLTANEQFF. CDR3 bases: TGCAGCGCAAACCGATTGACCGCCAATGAGCAGTTCTTC.

This clone was seen once. The V call is TRBV18, the J call TRBJ2-7; D is perhaps TRBD2 (6 bases). The germline V gene has CDR1 KGHSH and CDR2 LQKENI. The ends were cut back, 3 bases at V and 3 bases at J, with 9 bases in the middle. CDR3 length: 13 amino acids. The CDR3 nucleotides are TGTGCCAGCTCACCTCGGGGGTACTACGAGCAGTACTTC. The encoded protein is CASSPRGYYEQYF.

The chain links TRBV29-1 to TRBJ2-5; 10 bases match TRBD2. The J call may not be correct, given that the DNA end is closer to TRBJ2-7. Germline values: CDR1 SQVTM, CDR2 ANQGSEA. This CDR3 is 13 amino acids long. CDR3 DNA: TGCAGCGTAGAGCGGGAGGGCCCCTACGAGCAGTACTTC. Encoded protein: CSVEREGPYEQYF.

CDR3 in DNA: TGTGCCAGCAGGGGCAGGGGCTACGAGCAGTACTTC. This encodes CASRGRGYEQYF. J is TRBJ2-7 and V is TRBV28; TRBD1 might be the D (6 bases). Germline V CDR1 and CDR2: MDHEN, SYDVKM. The CDR3 has 12 residues. Trimming removed 6 bases at V and 3 bases at J, with 9 bases between. Together with reference TRBV28 and TRBJ2-7, the CDR3 gives the full variable domain: DVKVTQSSRYLVKRTGEKVFLECVQDMDHENMFWYRQDPGLGLRLIYFSYDVKMKEKGDIPEGYSVSREKKERFSLILESASTNQTSMYLCASRGRGYEQYFGPGTRLTVT.

The gene calls are TRBV9 and TRBJ1-1; D is uncertain. The germline V gene encodes CDR1 SGDLS and CDR2 YYNGEE. V was cut by 1 base and J by 6 bases, with 10 bases left in between. This CDR3 region has 13 residues. The CDR3: CASSVSFQSEAFF. Written as DNA, the CDR3 is TGTGCCAGCAGCGTATCCTTCCAGTCTGAAGCTTTCTTT.

The V call is TRBV15, the J call TRBJ2-2; 14 bases map to TRBD2. After removal of 0 bases from V and 4 bases from J, the junction contained 4 bases not matched to a gene. Germline assignment: CDR1 LNHNV and CDR2 YYDKDF (reference sequence). CDR3 length: 18 amino acids. The CDR3 loop reads CATSRDRTSGGFTGELFF. The CDR3, as DNA: TGTGCCACCAGCAGAGATCGGACTAGCGGGGGGTTCACCGGGGAGCTGTTTTTT.

The chain has TRBV5-1 and TRBJ2-3, with 9 bases identical to TRBD2. The CDR3 runs to 15 residues. The germline V gene encodes CDR1 SGHRS and CDR2 YFSETQ. With 3 bases clipped from V and 6 bases from J, the junction kept 8 bases outside the gene matches. CDR3 residues: CASSWTGTSPDTQYF. The CDR3 DNA follows: TGCGCCAGCAGCTGGACCGGGACTAGCCCCGATACGCAGTATTTT. Full variable domain (remainder filled in from reference TRBV5-1 and TRBJ2-3): KAGVTQTPRYLIKTRGQQVTLSCSPISGHRSVSWYQQTPGQGLQFLFEYFSETQRNKGNFPGRFSGRQFSNSRSEMNVSTLELGDSALYLCASSWTGTSPDTQYFGPGTRLTVL.

The genes are TRBV5-1 and TRBJ1-6; D is possibly TRBD1 (5 bases). The CDR3 is 14 amino acids. Trimming shortened V by 0 bases and J by 9 bases, and 10 bases separated the two germline ends. CDR1 SGHRS and CDR2 YFSETQ come from the germline V gene. The CDR3 reads CASSLAQGTSPLHF. CDR3 DNA: TGCGCCAGCAGCTTGGCCCAGGGTACTTCACCCCTCCACTTT.

V usage is TRBV9 and J usage is TRBJ1-1; 7 bases fit TRBD1. Germline lookup yields CDR1 SGDLS and CDR2 YYNGEE. The CDR3 extends over 16 amino acids. Trimming removed 4 bases from V and 1 base from J; junction bases left unmatched: 10. The CDR3 reads CASSNDYRGGNTEAFF. The CDR3 DNA reads as TGTGCCAGCAGCAACGATTACAGGGGCGGGAACACTGAAGCTTTCTTT.

The chain is built from TRBV12-5 and TRBJ2-1, with D unresolved. Trimming took off 1 base at V and 10 bases at J, with 8 bases between the two ends. The CDR3 spans 12 residues. Germline-derived CDR1 and CDR2 are LGHNT and FRNRAP. The CDR3 loop is CASGLEVSEQFF. The CDR3 region has the DNA TGTGCTAGTGGTTTGGAAGTTTCCGAGCAGTTCTTC.

The rearrangement joins TRBV4-2 to TRBJ2-1; possible D gene TRBD2, 7 bases. Deletions cut 5 bases from V and 8 bases from J, with 19 bases between. This CDR3 is 15 amino acids long. CDR1 is LGHNA, CDR2 YNFKEQ, per germline. CDR3 loop: CASSSRGALPDEQFF. The CDR3 DNA reads TGTGCCAGCAGCAGTCGGGGGGCCCTCCCGGATGAGCAGTTCTTC.

This chain connects TRBV27 to TRBJ1-5; maybe TRBD1 (6 bases). Trimming cost V 2 bases and J 3 bases, with 14 bases left between them. From germline, CDR1 is MNHEY and CDR2 SMNVEV (reference sequence). The CDR3 loop spans 16 amino acids. The CDR3 nucleotides read TGTGCCAGCAGTTTAGGGGGGACAAACATCAATCAGCCCCAGCATTTT. Its protein is CASSLGGTNINQPQHF.

The V gene is TRBV7-8, the J gene TRBJ2-7, with D perhaps assigned TRBD1 or TRBD2 (5 bases each). Germline loops: CDR1 SGHVS, CDR2 FQNEAQ. The CDR3 is 13 amino acids. V dropped 10 bases and J dropped 2 bases, with 15 bases sitting between them. CDR3 residues: CATKGPYPYEQYF. CDR3 bases: TGTGCCACTAAGGGACCCTATCCCTACGAGCAGTACTTC.

The chain uses TRBV4-1 and TRBJ1-1, with TRBD1 as a possible D gene (6 bases). Germline loops: CDR1 MGHRA, CDR2 YSYEKL. The CDR3 spans 15 residues. The V end was cut by 2 bases, the J end by 5 bases, with 15 bases between. The CDR3 region has the DNA TGCGCCAGCAGCCAATTACGGGGGGCTGAAACTGAAGCTTTCTTT. The encoded protein is CASSQLRGAETEAFF.

The chain links TRBV27 to TRBJ2-3, with D unclear. Trimming took 3 bases from V and 2 from J, leaving 12 bases between them. This CDR3 has 15 residues. The germline gives CDR1 MNHEY, CDR2 SMNVEV (reference sequence). In DNA, the CDR3 is TGTGCCAGCAGTTTGCTAACAGACCACACAGATACGCAGTATTTT. It is translated as CASSLLTDHTDTQYF.

This chain links TRBV5-6 with TRBJ1-5; the D is unclear. The CDR3 contains 12 residues. The germline V gene has CDR1 SGHDT and CDR2 YYEEEE. V lost 2 bases, J lost 6 bases, and 6 bases lay in between. The CDR3 loop reads CASSFLGQPQHF. The CDR3 DNA sequence: TGTGCCAGCAGCTTCTTGGGTCAGCCCCAGCATTTT.

V is TRBV10-2 and J is TRBJ2-7; D remains ambiguous. CDR1 and CDR2 from the germline V gene are WSHSY and SAAADI. This CDR3 is built from 15 residues. V was shortened by 9 bases and J by 3 bases, with 21 bases between the two germline ends. Here the CDR3 reads CASRPKTAWNYEQYF. The DNA of the CDR3 is TGCGCCAGTCGCCCCAAAACGGCCTGGAACTACGAGCAGTACTTC.

V and J are TRBV10-3 and TRBJ2-7; no clear D gene. This CDR3 is built from 12 residues. V gave up 3 bases and J gave up 2 bases, with 5 bases separating them. The germline CDR1 and CDR2 sequences are ENHRY and SYGVKD. CDR3 sequence reads: CAISDSTYEQYF. The CDR3 DNA follows: TGTGCCATCAGTGATAGTACCTACGAGCAGTACTTC.

This clone has only a few counts. The chain recombines TRBV2 with TRBJ2-7, with D perhaps TRBD1 (6 bases). The V end was cut by 2 bases, the J end by 6 bases, with 14 bases between. This CDR3 has 14 amino acids. Germline lookup yields CDR1 SNHLY and CDR2 FYNNEI. CDR3: CASSELPFRGEQYF. As DNA, the CDR3 is TGTGCCAGCAGTGAACTCCCCTTCAGGGGCGAGCAGTACTTC.

This rearrangement joins TRBV29-1 to TRBJ2-5, with 12 bases aligning to TRBD2. Germline CDR1 and CDR2: SQVTM and ANQGSEA. This CDR3 spans 17 amino acids. After removal of 1 base from V and 2 bases from J, the junction contained 8 bases not matched to a gene. The CDR3 here is CSVEGASGGVIQETQYF. CDR3 coding DNA: TGCAGCGTTGAAGGGGCTAGCGGGGGGGTAATACAAGAGACCCAGTACTTC.

The chain combines TRBV7-6 with TRBJ2-5; no clear D gene. V was cut by 4 bases and J by 4 bases, with 13 bases left in between. Germline CDR1 reads SGHVS; CDR2 reads FNYEAQ. The CDR3 is 14 residues long. CDR3 amino acids: CASSSRSTSETQYF. The CDR3 bases are TGTGCCAGCAGCTCCCGCTCGACATCAGAGACCCAGTACTTC. Filled out from reference TRBV7-6 and TRBJ2-5, the complete variable domain reads GAGVSQSPRYKVTKRGQDVALRCDPISGHVSLYWYRQALGQGPEFLTYFNYEAQQDKSGLPNDRFSAERPEGSISTLTIQRTEQRDSAMYRCASSSRSTSETQYFGPGTRLLVL.